These 5 T cell receptor beta chains came from one sample sequenced in a study. TCRdb passed the RT-PCR reads through MiXCR, listing each CDR3 protein once. This sample has approximately 720,000 distinct CDR3 sequences; approximately 15% occur once, and the top ten carry 3% to 4.5%. The source material was memory CD4+ T cells from blood. The source of these receptors is a female donor in good health, serving as a healthy control.

The genes are TRBV6-6 and TRBJ2-5, with 8 positions matching TRBD1. From germline, CDR1 is MNHNY and CDR2 SVGAGI (reference sequence). The CDR3 contains 15 residues. The ends lost 4 bases at V and 5 bases at J; junction bases unmatched: 9. CDR3 sequence reads: CASSSAGTGTETQYF. Here the CDR3 DNA reads TGTGCCAGCAGTTCCGCCGGGACAGGAACGGAGACCCAGTACTTC.

This clonotype was seen repeatedly, ten times or more. V and J are TRBV20-1 and TRBJ2-1; D gene unclear. V was cut by 0 bases and J by 8 bases, with 14 bases left in between. Per the germline V gene, CDR1 is DFQATT and CDR2 is SNEGSKA (reference sequence). This CDR3 region has 14 residues. In DNA, the CDR3 is TGCAGTGCTAGAGACATCAGGAGTGCGGATGAGCAGTTCTTC. Its translation is CSARDIRSADEQFF.

This clonotype was seen a handful of times. The rearrangement links TRBV27 to TRBJ1-2; D not resolved. The V gene's germline CDR1 is MNHEY and CDR2 SMNVEV (reference sequence). The CDR3 spans 14 residues. The V end was cut by 6 bases, the J end by 7 bases, with 18 bases between. DNA for the CDR3: TGTGCCAGCAGCCAGGACCCGGGTCGGAGTGGCTACACCTTC. Protein: CASSQDPGRSGYTF.

This clonotype was counted many times. The chain links TRBV4-1 to TRBJ1-5; D ambiguous. The CDR3 has 14 residues. With 1 base removed from V and 2 bases from J, the gap between germline ends came to 6 bases. CDR1 and CDR2 (germline): MGHRA, YSYEKL. The CDR3 is CASSQGVGNQPQHF. Here the CDR3 DNA reads TGCGCCAGCAGCCAAGGCGTCGGCAATCAGCCCCAGCATTTT.

This clonotype was seen only a few times. The CDR3 nucleotides read TGTGCCAGCTCACCGGGACAGGGAACACACGACCAGCCCCAGCATTTT. Residues: CASSPGQGTHDQPQHF. V gene TRBV18 combines with J gene TRBJ1-5; 9 nucleotides match TRBD1. Trimming cost V 3 bases and J 7 bases; bases outside gene matches: 10. The CDR3 totals 16 residues. Germline lookup yields CDR1 KGHSH and CDR2 LQKENI.